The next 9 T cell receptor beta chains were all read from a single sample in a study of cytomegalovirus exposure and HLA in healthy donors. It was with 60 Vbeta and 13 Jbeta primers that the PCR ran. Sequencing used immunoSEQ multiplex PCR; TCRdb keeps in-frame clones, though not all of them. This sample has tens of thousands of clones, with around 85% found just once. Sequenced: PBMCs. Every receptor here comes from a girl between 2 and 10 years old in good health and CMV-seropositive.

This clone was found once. The CDR3 sequence: CAIGEAFYGYTF. In nucleotides, the CDR3 is TGTGCCATCGGGGAGGCCTTCTATGGCTACACCTTC. This chain connects TRBV10-3 to TRBJ1-2, with D unresolved. The CDR3 runs to 12 residues. The V end lost 8 bases, the J end lost 4 bases, and 11 bases lay between the germline ends. The germline V gene has CDR1 ENHRY and CDR2 SYGVKD.

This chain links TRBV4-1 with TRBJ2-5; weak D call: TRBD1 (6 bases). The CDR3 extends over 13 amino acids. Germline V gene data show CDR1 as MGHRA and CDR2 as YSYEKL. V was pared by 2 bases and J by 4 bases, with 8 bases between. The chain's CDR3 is CASSQNRAETQYF. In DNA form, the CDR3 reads TGCGCCAGCAGCCAAAACAGGGCAGAGACCCAGTACTTC.

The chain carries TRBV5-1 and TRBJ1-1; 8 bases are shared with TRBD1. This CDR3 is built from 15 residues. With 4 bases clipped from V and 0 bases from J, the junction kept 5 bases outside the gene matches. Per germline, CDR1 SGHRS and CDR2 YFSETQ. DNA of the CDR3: TGCGCCAGCAGCCAAAGACAGGGGTTGAACACTGAAGCTTTCTTT. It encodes CASSQRQGLNTEAFF. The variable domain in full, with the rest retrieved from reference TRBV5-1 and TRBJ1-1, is KAGVTQTPRYLIKTRGQQVTLSCSPISGHRSVSWYQQTPGQGLQFLFEYFSETQRNKGNFPGRFSGRQFSNSRSEMNVSTLELGDSALYLCASSQRQGLNTEAFFGQGTRLTVV.

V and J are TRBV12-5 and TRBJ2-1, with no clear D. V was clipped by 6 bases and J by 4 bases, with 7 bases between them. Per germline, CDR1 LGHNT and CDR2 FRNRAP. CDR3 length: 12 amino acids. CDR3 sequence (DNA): TGTGCTAGTGGCGACGGGTACAATGAGCAGTTCTTC. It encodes CASGDGYNEQFF.

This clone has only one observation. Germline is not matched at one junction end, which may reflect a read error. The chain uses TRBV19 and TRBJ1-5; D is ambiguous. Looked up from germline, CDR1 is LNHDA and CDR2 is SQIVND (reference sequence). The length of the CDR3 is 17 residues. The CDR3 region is CASSILFFLVTKRQNIF. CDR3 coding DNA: TGTGCCAGTAGTATTCTATTCTTTTTAGTAACCAAGAGACAAAATATCTTT. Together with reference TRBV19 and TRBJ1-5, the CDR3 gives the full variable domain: DGGITQSPKYLFRKEGQNVTLSCEQNLNHDAMYWYRQDPGQGLRLIYYSQIVNDFQKGDIAEGYSVSREKKESFPLTVTSAQKNPTAFYLCASSILFFLVTKRQNIFGDGTRLSIL.

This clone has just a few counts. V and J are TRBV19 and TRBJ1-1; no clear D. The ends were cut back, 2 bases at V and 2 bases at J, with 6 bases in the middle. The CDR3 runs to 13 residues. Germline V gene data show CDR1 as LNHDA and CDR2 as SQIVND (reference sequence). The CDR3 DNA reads TGTGCCAGTAGTATATCGGGAAACACTGAAGCTTTCTTT. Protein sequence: CASSISGNTEAFF. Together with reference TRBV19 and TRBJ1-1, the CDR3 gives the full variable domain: DGGITQSPKYLFRKEGQNVTLSCEQNLNHDAMYWYRQDPGQGLRLIYYSQIVNDFQKGDIAEGYSVSREKKESFPLTVTSAQKNPTAFYLCASSISGNTEAFFGQGTRLTVV.

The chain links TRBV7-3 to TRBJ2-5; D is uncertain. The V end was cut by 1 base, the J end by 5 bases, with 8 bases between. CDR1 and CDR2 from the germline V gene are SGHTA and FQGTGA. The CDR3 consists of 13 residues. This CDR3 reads CASSLRVGETQYF. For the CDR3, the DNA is TGTGCCAGCAGCTTAAGAGTCGGGGAGACCCAGTACTTC.

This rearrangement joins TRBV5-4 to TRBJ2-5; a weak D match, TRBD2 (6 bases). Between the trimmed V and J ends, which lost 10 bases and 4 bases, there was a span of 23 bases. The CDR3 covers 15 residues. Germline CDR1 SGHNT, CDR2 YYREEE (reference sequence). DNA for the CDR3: TGTGCCGCACACGGAGGGTCTTCCGTCGCAGAGACCCAGTACTTC. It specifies CAAHGGSSVAETQYF.

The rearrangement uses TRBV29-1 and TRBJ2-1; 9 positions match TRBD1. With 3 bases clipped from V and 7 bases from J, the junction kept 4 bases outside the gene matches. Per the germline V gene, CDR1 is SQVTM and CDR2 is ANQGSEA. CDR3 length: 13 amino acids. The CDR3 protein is CSVETGQGNEQFF. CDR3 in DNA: TGCAGCGTTGAGACGGGACAGGGAAATGAGCAGTTCTTC.